This passage covers 31 T cell receptor beta chains from one sample sequenced in a study of shared clonotypes between healthy human individuals. Sequenced by immunoSEQ multiplex PCR; TCRdb stores in-frame clones only, minus some. The table shows some 2.1 million clones, with approximately 95% occurring only once. Naive CD8 cells comprised CD45RO-negative, CCR7-positively selected cells, excluding terminally differentiated effector memory CD45RA+ cells. Sequenced: naive CD8+ T cells sorted from blood. The receptors here all came from a young man in good health.

The V call is TRBV7-9, the J call TRBJ1-4; D unresolved. V lost 0 bases, J lost 5 bases, and 4 bases lay in between. The V gene's germline CDR1 is SEHNR and CDR2 FQNEAQ (reference sequence). The CDR3 covers 13 residues. CDR3 in amino acids: CASSLAGNEKLFF. The CDR3 coding sequence is TGTGCCAGCAGCTTAGCAGGGAATGAAAAACTGTTTTTT.

The CDR3 bases are TGTGCCAGCAGTGAAGGCGTTCCTACTTTAAACTATGGCTACACCTTC. Translated: CASSEGVPTLNYGYTF. The chain links TRBV25-1 to TRBJ1-2; the D is unclear. Looked up from germline, CDR1 is MGHDK and CDR2 is SYGVNS. Trimming took off 2 bases at V and 2 bases at J, with 15 bases between the two ends. The CDR3 is 16 residues long.

The chain employs TRBV4-2 and TRBJ2-7; the match to TRBD2 covers 9 bases. CDR1 and CDR2 from the germline V gene are LGHNA and YNFKEQ. V lost 3 bases and J lost 0; bases outside the gene matches: 3. This CDR3 is built from 15 residues. The CDR3: CASSQRGGSSYEQYF. The CDR3 coding sequence is TGTGCCAGCAGCCAGCGGGGGGGTAGCTCCTACGAGCAGTACTTC.

The chain employs TRBV6-5 and TRBJ1-4; D remains unclear. Trimming took off 0 bases at V and 6 bases at J, with 11 bases between the two ends. The CDR3 loop spans 15 amino acids. CDR1 MNHEY and CDR2 SVGAGI come from the germline V gene. The CDR3: CASSYSQHRDEKLFF. The CDR3 bases are TGTGCCAGCAGTTACTCACAGCATAGGGATGAAAAACTGTTTTTT.

Worth noting for this clone: At the DNA level, this CDR3 is encoded by other sequences in the same sample as well. The genes are TRBV10-3 and TRBJ2-5; TRBD2 matches 7 bases. This CDR3 region has 13 residues. CDR1 is ENHRY, CDR2 SYGVKD, per germline. J was trimmed by 2 bases and V by 9 bases; bases with no gene match: 6. CDR3 protein: CAIRPGGQETQYF. CDR3 coding DNA: TGTGCCATTAGACCGGGGGGACAAGAGACCCAGTACTTC.

The rearrangement joins TRBV6-5 to TRBJ2-6, with D possibly TRBD2 on 5 matching bases. There are 14 residues in the CDR3. Trimming shortened V by 7 bases and J by 0 bases, and 7 bases separated the two germline ends. Germline CDR1 is MNHEY and CDR2 is SVGAGI. The CDR3 DNA reads as TGTGCCAGCAAGAGCGGCTCTGGGGCCAACGTCCTGACTTTC. Its translation is CASKSGSGANVLTF.

The chain uses TRBV5-1 and TRBJ1-1; D is unresolved. V was pared by 3 bases and J by 7 bases, with 13 bases between. The CDR3 extends over 13 amino acids. From germline, CDR1 is SGHRS and CDR2 YFSETQ. This CDR3 reads CASSSPGAVEAFF. In DNA, the CDR3 is TGCGCCAGCAGCTCCCCAGGCGCCGTTGAAGCTTTCTTT.

This rearrangement joins TRBV5-1 to TRBJ1-1; 10 bases fit TRBD1. V was clipped by 4 bases and J by 8 bases; unmatched bases: 14. The CDR3 runs 16 residues. Germline values: CDR1 SGHRS, CDR2 YFSETQ. This CDR3 is CASSLSPGTGDREAFF. The CDR3 DNA sequence: TGCGCCAGCAGCCTTAGTCCCGGGACAGGGGACCGAGAAGCTTTCTTT.

The chain has TRBV4-1 and TRBJ2-7; 8 nucleotides line up with TRBD1. V lost 8 bases, J lost 3 bases, and 6 bases stayed unmatched. There are 13 residues in the CDR3. Germline loops: CDR1 MGHRA, CDR2 YSYEKL. In DNA, the CDR3 is TGCGCCAGCGGACAGGGAGGACTCTACGAGCAGTACTTC. This sequence encodes CASGQGGLYEQYF.

Notes on this clone: Other DNA sequences within the sample encode an identical CDR3. This sequence joins TRBV4-3 and TRBJ2-7; 7 bases align to TRBD1. CDR1 and CDR2 (germline): LGHNA, YSLEER. V gave up 1 base and J gave up 1 base; unmatched junction bases: 4. The length of the CDR3 is 15 residues. CDR3 residues: CASSQGTGVSYEQYF. CDR3 DNA sequence: TGCGCCAGCAGCCAAGGTACAGGGGTTTCCTACGAGCAGTACTTC.

The chain couples TRBV5-8 to TRBJ2-6, with D tentatively TRBD1 (5 bases). CDR3 length: 17 amino acids. Looked up from germline, CDR1 is SGHTS and CDR2 is YDEGEE. V was cut by 7 bases and J by 2 bases, with 19 bases left in between. The CDR3 sequence: CASPNRGKLTGANVLTF. The CDR3 nucleotides are TGTGCCAGCCCGAATAGGGGAAAGCTTACTGGGGCCAACGTCCTGACTTTC.

The DNA of the CDR3 is TGTGCCAGCAGCCACGGACAGGGAGGTGAGACCCAGTACTTC. Its protein is CASSHGQGGETQYF. The rearrangement joins TRBV7-9 to TRBJ2-5; 8 nucleotides agree with TRBD1. This CDR3 is built from 14 residues. V shed 5 bases and J 5 bases; nucleotides not matched to a gene: 7. CDR1 SEHNR and CDR2 FQNEAQ come from the germline V gene (reference sequence).

J is TRBJ1-4 and V is TRBV28; weak D call: TRBD1 (6 bases). This CDR3 region has 14 residues. CDR1 is MDHEN, CDR2 SYDVKM, per germline. V dropped 5 bases and J dropped 8 bases, with 15 bases sitting between them. Here the CDR3 reads CASSVAGVREKLFF. The CDR3 DNA follows: TGTGCCAGCAGTGTGGCAGGGGTCCGGGAAAAACTGTTTTTT. The whole variable domain, filled in from reference TRBV28 and TRBJ1-4, reads DVKVTQSSRYLVKRTGEKVFLECVQDMDHENMFWYRQDPGLGLRLIYFSYDVKMKEKGDIPEGYSVSREKKERFSLILESASTNQTSMYLCASSVAGVREKLFFGSGTQLSVL.

The chain employs TRBV28 and TRBJ1-1; 9 bases line up with TRBD1. This CDR3 region has 20 residues. V was clipped by 5 bases and J by 3 bases; unmatched bases: 22. In germline, CDR1 is MDHEN, CDR2 SYDVKM. The CDR3 here is CASSHSDILTGGYVHTEAFF. The CDR3, as DNA: TGTGCCAGCAGTCACAGTGACATCCTGACAGGGGGGTATGTGCACACTGAAGCTTTCTTT.

Turning to this clone: The same CDR3 also results from other DNA sequences found in this sample. The chain recombines TRBV6-5 with TRBJ1-1; D not resolved. Deletions cut 0 bases from V and 4 bases from J, with 9 bases between. Germline CDR1 and CDR2: MNHEY and SVGAGI. This CDR3 contains 14 residues. The CDR3 sequence is CASSYSEGPTEAFF. The CDR3 bases are TGTGCCAGCAGTTACTCCGAAGGGCCCACTGAAGCTTTCTTT.

The chain has TRBV10-3 and TRBJ1-3; D unresolved. Per the germline V gene, CDR1 is ENHRY and CDR2 is SYGVKD. This CDR3 spans 14 amino acids. V dropped 8 bases and J dropped 0 bases, with 11 bases sitting between them. The CDR3 reads CAIRNGSSGNTIYF. The CDR3 DNA follows: TGTGCCATCCGCAATGGGAGCTCTGGAAACACCATATATTTT.

V is TRBV9 and J is TRBJ2-7, with 9 bases matching TRBD1. Germline V gene sequence: CDR1 SGDLS, CDR2 YYNGEE. Losses at the gene ends were 0 bases for V and 2 bases for J; bases not matched to a gene: 9. The length of the CDR3 is 17 residues. The CDR3 region is CASSVAPGTGYPYEQYF. CDR3 DNA sequence: TGTGCCAGCAGCGTAGCTCCGGGGACAGGGTATCCCTACGAGCAGTACTTC. Full variable domain (outside the CDR3, taken from reference TRBV9 and TRBJ2-7): DSGVTQTPKHLITATGQRVTLRCSPRSGDLSVYWYQQSLDQGLQFLIQYYNGEERAKGNILERFSAQQFPDLHSELNLSSLELGDSALYFCASSVAPGTGYPYEQYFGPGTRLTVT.

The rearrangement joins TRBV9 to TRBJ1-2; TRBD1 is a possible D gene (6 bases). This CDR3 comprises 13 residues. Trimming removed 0 bases from V and 8 bases from J, with 11 bases in between. Germline V CDR1 and CDR2: SGDLS, YYNGEE. CDR3 residues: CASSVDGTWGYTF. CDR3 DNA: TGTGCCAGCAGCGTAGATGGGACATGGGGCTACACCTTC.

The V gene is TRBV5-1, the J gene TRBJ2-7; D gene ambiguous. The V gene lost 1 base and the J gene lost 2 bases, with 7 bases spanning the gap. Germline V lookup: CDR1 SGHRS, CDR2 YFSETQ. CDR3 length: 13 amino acids. CDR3 coding DNA: TGCGCCAGCAGCTTGAACTTGGCCTACGAGCAGTACTTC. This gives the protein CASSLNLAYEQYF.

V is TRBV11-3 and J is TRBJ2-7; 8 bases agree with TRBD1. J gave up 3 bases and V 2 bases, and 6 bases lay outside the gene matches. This CDR3 has 15 amino acids. Germline V gene lookup returns CDR1 SGHNT and CDR2 YENEEA. CDR3 DNA sequence: TGTGCCAGCAGCTTATACCCAGGGGGCGGCTACGAGCAGTACTTC. Protein product: CASSLYPGGGYEQYF.

The J gene is TRBJ1-5, the V gene TRBV6-1; D not certain. The ends were cut back, 0 bases at V and 7 bases at J, with 4 bases in the middle. Germline V gene data show CDR1 as MNHNS and CDR2 as SASEGT. This CDR3 has 12 amino acids. The CDR3 sequence: CASSEAWQPQHF. The CDR3 region has the DNA TGTGCCAGCAGTGAAGCGTGGCAGCCCCAGCATTTT.

The genes are TRBV9 and TRBJ2-3; D gene ambiguous. Trimming stripped 4 bases from V and 4 bases from J, with 10 bases between. This CDR3 contains 13 residues. Germline loops: CDR1 SGDLS, CDR2 YYNGEE. CDR3 loop: CASSSNWPDTQYF. The CDR3 DNA reads as TGTGCCAGCAGCTCCAACTGGCCAGATACGCAGTATTTT.

With regard to this clone: The same CDR3 arises from other DNA sequences in this sample as well. The rearrangement joins TRBV7-2 to TRBJ2-1; 10 nucleotides align to TRBD2. Germline V gives CDR1 SGHTA, CDR2 FQGNSA. Unmatched junction bases numbered 0, after V lost 2 bases and J lost 2 bases. The CDR3 has 15 amino acids. This CDR3 is CASSLLAGAYNEQFF. CDR3 nucleotide sequence: TGTGCCAGCAGCTTACTAGCGGGAGCCTACAATGAGCAGTTCTTC.

The V gene is TRBV7-2, the J gene TRBJ2-3, with a possible D match to TRBD2 (5 bases). The germline V gene encodes CDR1 SGHTA and CDR2 FQGNSA. The length of the CDR3 is 14 residues. Trimming stripped 5 bases from V and 0 bases from J, with 9 bases between. The CDR3 DNA follows: TGTGCCAGCAGCCTCCCGGGAAGCACAGATACGCAGTATTTT. This gives the protein CASSLPGSTDTQYF.

The chain has TRBV4-3 and TRBJ1-5; tentatively, D is TRBD1 (5 bases). The CDR3 is 15 amino acids. Trimming left V 5 bases short and J 5 bases short, with 16 bases between. Germline CDR1 is LGHNA and CDR2 is YSLEER. The CDR3 here is CASSRVRGRDQPQHF. DNA for the CDR3: TGCGCCAGCAGCAGGGTTAGGGGCCGTGATCAGCCCCAGCATTTT.

The chain employs TRBV27 and TRBJ2-7; no reliable D call. The V and J ends lost 4 bases and 4 bases respectively, with 23 bases between them. Germline V CDR1 and CDR2: MNHEY, SMNVEV (reference sequence). CDR3 length: 17 amino acids. The CDR3: CASSSTAPATGAYEQYF. In nucleotides, the CDR3 is TGTGCCAGCAGTTCGACCGCCCCAGCGACCGGAGCTTACGAGCAGTACTTC.

This rearrangement joins TRBV28 to TRBJ2-1; TRBD2 matches 8 bases. The CDR3 is 15 residues long. The V gene's germline CDR1 is MDHEN and CDR2 SYDVKM. The J segment lost 4 bases and the V segment lost 3 bases, leaving 5 bases of the junction unmatched. CDR3 bases: TGTGCCAGCAGTTTGACTAGCGAGGCTTACAATGAGCAGTTCTTC. Translation: CASSLTSEAYNEQFF.

The chain employs TRBV19 and TRBJ1-1, with D possibly being TRBD1 (6 bases). V lost 5 bases to trimming and J lost 0 bases, with 10 bases between them. This CDR3 is built from 14 residues. Germline assignment: CDR1 LNHDA and CDR2 SQIVND (reference sequence). The CDR3 spells CASSSQGLNTEAFF. The CDR3 DNA follows: TGTGCCAGTAGTTCCCAGGGGTTGAACACTGAAGCTTTCTTT.

The chain combines TRBV11-2 with TRBJ2-5; no clear D. Germline values: CDR1 SGHAT, CDR2 FQNNGV. This CDR3 is 14 amino acids long. V was cut by 0 bases and J by 8 bases, with 13 bases left in between. CDR3 coding DNA: TGTGCCAGCAGCTTAGAGGATGGCAGAGACACCCAGTACTTC. Translated: CASSLEDGRDTQYF. The complete variable domain, with remaining parts taken from reference TRBV11-2 and TRBJ2-5, reads EAGVAQSPRYKIIEKRQSVAFWCNPISGHATLYWYQQILGQGPKLLIQFQNNGVVDDSQLPKDRFSAERLKGVDSTLKIQPAKLEDSAVYLCASSLEDGRDTQYFGPGTRLLVL.

For this clone: Within the sample, other DNA sequences also encode this same CDR3. This CDR3 is CASSQDRGMGYEQYF. DNA for the CDR3: TGCGCCAGCAGCCAGGACAGGGGGATGGGGTACGAGCAGTACTTC. The chain joins TRBV4-1 to TRBJ2-7, with TRBD1 matching 10 bases. This CDR3 has 15 amino acids. Per germline, CDR1 MGHRA and CDR2 YSYEKL. The ends lost 3 bases at V and 4 bases at J; junction bases unmatched: 6.

This chain uses TRBV6-1 with TRBJ2-7; D may correspond to TRBD1 or TRBD2 (5 bases each). V was pared by 5 bases and J by 4 bases, with 15 bases between. The CDR3 is 14 residues long. Germline CDR1 and CDR2: MNHNS and SASEGT. The CDR3 reads CASSFYRDGYEQYF. Written as DNA, the CDR3 is TGTGCCAGCAGTTTTTACCGGGACGGATACGAGCAGTACTTC.